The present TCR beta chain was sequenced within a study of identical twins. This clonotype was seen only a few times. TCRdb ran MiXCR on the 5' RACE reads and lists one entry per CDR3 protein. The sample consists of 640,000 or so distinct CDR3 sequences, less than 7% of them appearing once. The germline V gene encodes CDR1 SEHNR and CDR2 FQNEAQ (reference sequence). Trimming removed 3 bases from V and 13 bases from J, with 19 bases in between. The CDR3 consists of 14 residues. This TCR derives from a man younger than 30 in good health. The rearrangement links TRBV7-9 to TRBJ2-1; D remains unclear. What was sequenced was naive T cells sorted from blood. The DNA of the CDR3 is TGTGCCAGCAGCTTTCCCCCGCGGCTTCCGGGCCAGTTCTTC. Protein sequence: CASSFPPRLPGQFF.